The source of this T cell receptor beta chain is a study of response to subunit inactivated influenza vaccine. Broader study findings: The study's authors posited that every seasonal influenza vaccination enlists few new T cells.

In this sample, this clonotype turned up a few times. The antigen is undetermined. Germline lookup yields CDR1 LNHNV and CDR2 YYDKDF (reference sequence). This CDR3 has 14 amino acids. V dropped 4 bases and J dropped 8; count of bases not matched to a gene: 8. TCRdb reprocessed the RT-PCR reads with MiXCR, giving one entry per CDR3 protein. The sample includes 400,000 to 650,000 distinct CDR3 sequences, 6% to 9% seen only once; the top ten take around 14%. This sequence joins TRBV15 and TRBJ1-5, with 7 bases that match TRBD1. Specimen: PBMCs from blood, collected less than 30 months after vaccination. The TCR was taken from a man in his fifties or sixties who received an inactivated influenza vaccine. DNA for the CDR3: TGTGCCACCAGCAAGGAAGGGGGCTCGGAGCCCCAGCATTTT. It specifies CATSKEGGSEPQHF.